This TCR beta chain was found in a study of cytomegalovirus exposure and HLA in healthy donors. Study background: The approximately 710 first-cohort repertoires and the 130 or so validation repertoires shared the same platform, a later analysis reported.

Notes on this clone: Its specificity is not known.

It was the roughly 110-subject validation cohort, separate from the approximately 620-subject first cohort, to which the donors belonged. Generated by immunoSEQ multiplex PCR, the TCRdb table keeps only in-frame clones and is missing some. The data show 60,000 to 75,000 clones, roughly 96% seen once. The CDR3 runs 15 residues. The V gene end was trimmed by 3 bases and the J gene end by 4 bases; junction bases not matched to a gene: 5. CDR1 and CDR2 from the germline V gene are SQVTM and ANQGSEA. Points from the study as a whole: There were fewer than 200 TCR beta chains listed as cytomegalovirus-associated.

Specimen: PBMCs. The chain joins TRBV29-1 to TRBJ2-1; 11 bases align to TRBD2. The TCR originated in a man younger than 30 in good health and CMV-seronegative. The CDR3 reads CSVDGLAGLYNEQFF. Here the CDR3 DNA reads TGCAGCGTTGACGGACTAGCGGGTTTATACAATGAGCAGTTCTTC.